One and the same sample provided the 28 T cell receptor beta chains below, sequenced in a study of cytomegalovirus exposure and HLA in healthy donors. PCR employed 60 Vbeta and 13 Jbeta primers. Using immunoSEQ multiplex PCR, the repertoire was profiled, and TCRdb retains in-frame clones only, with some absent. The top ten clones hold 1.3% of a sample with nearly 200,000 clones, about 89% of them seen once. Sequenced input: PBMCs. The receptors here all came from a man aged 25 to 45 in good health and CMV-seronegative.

In nucleotides, the CDR3 is TGTGCCAGCACCCAACCTACAGGTAACAATCAGCCCCAGCATTTT. Protein: CASTQPTGNNQPQHF. The chain employs TRBV28 and TRBJ1-5; a weak D match, TRBD1 (5 bases). The CDR3 consists of 15 residues. Trimming removed 7 bases at V and 3 bases at J, with 16 bases between. CDR1 MDHEN and CDR2 SYDVKM come from the germline V gene.

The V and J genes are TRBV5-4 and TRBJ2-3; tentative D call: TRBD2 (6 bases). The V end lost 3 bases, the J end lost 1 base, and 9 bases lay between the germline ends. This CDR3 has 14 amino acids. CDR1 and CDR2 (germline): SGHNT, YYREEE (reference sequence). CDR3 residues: CASSWDSGTDTQYF. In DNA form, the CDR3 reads TGTGCCAGCAGCTGGGACTCAGGCACAGATACGCAGTATTTT.

CDR3 sequence reads: CASSLGPSGNTDTQYF. Written as DNA, the CDR3 is TGTGCCAGCAGCTTAGGGCCTAGCGGTAACACAGATACGCAGTATTTT. The chain employs TRBV7-6 and TRBJ2-3; the match to TRBD2 covers 7 bases. The trim removed 1 base at V and 2 bases at J, leaving 6 bases unmatched. The CDR3 consists of 16 residues. The germline CDR1 and CDR2 sequences are SGHVS and FNYEAQ.

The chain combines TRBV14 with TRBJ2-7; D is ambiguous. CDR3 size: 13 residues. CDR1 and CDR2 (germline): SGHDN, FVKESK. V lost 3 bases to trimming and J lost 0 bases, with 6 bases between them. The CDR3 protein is CASSHAGSYEQYF. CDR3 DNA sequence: TGTGCCAGCAGCCATGCAGGCTCCTACGAGCAGTACTTC.

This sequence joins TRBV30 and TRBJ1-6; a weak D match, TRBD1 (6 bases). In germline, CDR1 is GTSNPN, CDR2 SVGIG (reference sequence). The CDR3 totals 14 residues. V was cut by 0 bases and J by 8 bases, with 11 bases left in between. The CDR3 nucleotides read TGTGCCTGGAGTGTAAGGGGGGGCGATTCACCCCTCCACTTT. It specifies CAWSVRGGDSPLHF.

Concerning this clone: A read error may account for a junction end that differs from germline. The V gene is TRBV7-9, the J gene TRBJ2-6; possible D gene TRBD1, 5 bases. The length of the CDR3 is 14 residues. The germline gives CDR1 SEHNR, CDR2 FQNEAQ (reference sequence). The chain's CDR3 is CASLKTDRANGLTF. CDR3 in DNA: TGTGCCAGCTTAAAGACAGATCGGGCCAACGGCCTGACTTTC. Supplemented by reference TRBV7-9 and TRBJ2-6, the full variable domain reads DTGVSQNPRHKITKRGQNVTFRCDPISEHNRLYWYRQTLGQGPEFLTYFQNEAQLEKSRLLSDRFSAERPKGSFSTLEIQRTEQGDSAMYLCASLKTDRANGLTFGAGSRLTVL.

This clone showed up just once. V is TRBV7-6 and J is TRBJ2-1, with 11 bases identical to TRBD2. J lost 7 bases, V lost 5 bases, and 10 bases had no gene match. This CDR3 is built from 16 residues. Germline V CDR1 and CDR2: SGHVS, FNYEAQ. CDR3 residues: CASSPTTSGDGNEQFF. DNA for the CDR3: TGTGCCAGCAGCCCAACGACTAGCGGGGACGGGAATGAGCAGTTCTTC.

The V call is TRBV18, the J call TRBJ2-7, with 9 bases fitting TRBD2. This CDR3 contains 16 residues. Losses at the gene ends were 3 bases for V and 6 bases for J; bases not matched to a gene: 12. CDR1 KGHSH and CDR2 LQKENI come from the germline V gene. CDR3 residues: CASSPGEGSGSPEQYF. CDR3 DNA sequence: TGTGCCAGCTCACCCGGGGAGGGTAGCGGGAGTCCCGAGCAGTACTTC.

The CDR3 reads CATRGDYGYTF. DNA for the CDR3: TGTGCCACCCGAGGCGACTATGGCTACACCTTC. This rearrangement joins TRBV28 to TRBJ1-2; D is ambiguous. This CDR3 is 11 amino acids long. V was cut by 10 bases and J by 3 bases, with 9 bases left in between. The germline V gene encodes CDR1 MDHEN and CDR2 SYDVKM.

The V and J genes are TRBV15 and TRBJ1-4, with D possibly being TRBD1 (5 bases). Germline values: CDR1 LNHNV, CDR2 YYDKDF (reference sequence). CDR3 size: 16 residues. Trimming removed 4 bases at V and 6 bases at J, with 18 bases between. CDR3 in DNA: TGTGCCACCAGCATCCGTAGACAGCCAGGAGATGAAAAACTGTTTTTT. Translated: CATSIRRQPGDEKLFF.

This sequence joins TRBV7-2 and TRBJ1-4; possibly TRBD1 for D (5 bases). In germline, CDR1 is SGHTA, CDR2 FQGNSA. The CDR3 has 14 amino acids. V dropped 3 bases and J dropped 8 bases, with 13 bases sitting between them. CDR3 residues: CASSLGGVGEKLFF. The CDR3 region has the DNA TGTGCCAGCAGCTTGGGGGGGGTAGGAGAAAAACTGTTTTTT.

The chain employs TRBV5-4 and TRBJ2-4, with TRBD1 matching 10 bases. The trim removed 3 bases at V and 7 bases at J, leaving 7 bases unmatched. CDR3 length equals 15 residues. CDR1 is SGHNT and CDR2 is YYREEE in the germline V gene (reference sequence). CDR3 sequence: CASSSTGGVQNIQYF. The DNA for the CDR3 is TGTGCCAGCAGCTCGACAGGGGGCGTGCAGAACATTCAGTACTTC. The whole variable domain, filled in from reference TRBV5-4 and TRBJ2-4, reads ETGVTQSPTHLIKTRGQQVTLRCSSQSGHNTVSWYQQALGQGPQFIFQYYREEENGRGNFPPRFSGLQFPNYSSELNVNALELDDSALYLCASSSTGGVQNIQYFGAGTRLSVL.

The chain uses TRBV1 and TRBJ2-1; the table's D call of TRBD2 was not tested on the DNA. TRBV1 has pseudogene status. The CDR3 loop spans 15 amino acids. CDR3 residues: CTSSPKRGDGNEQFF. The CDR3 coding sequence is TGCACCAGCAGCCCGAAGCGGGGGGACGGCAATGAGCAGTTCTTC.

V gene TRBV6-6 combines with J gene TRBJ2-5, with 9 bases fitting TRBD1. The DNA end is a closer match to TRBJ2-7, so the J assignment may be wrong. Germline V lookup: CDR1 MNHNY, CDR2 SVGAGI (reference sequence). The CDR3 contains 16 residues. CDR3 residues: CASSYSGTGLTNEQYF. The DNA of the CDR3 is TGTGCCAGCAGTTACTCCGGGACAGGGTTAACAAACGAGCAGTACTTC.

CDR3 amino acids: CASSEFAGNEKLFF. The DNA of the CDR3 is TGTGCCAGCAGTGAATTTGCGGGGAATGAAAAACTGTTTTTT. This chain joins TRBV2 and TRBJ1-4; no clear D. This CDR3 is built from 14 residues. In germline, CDR1 is SNHLY, CDR2 FYNNEI. V lost 2 bases and J 5 bases, leaving 9 bases between the germline ends.

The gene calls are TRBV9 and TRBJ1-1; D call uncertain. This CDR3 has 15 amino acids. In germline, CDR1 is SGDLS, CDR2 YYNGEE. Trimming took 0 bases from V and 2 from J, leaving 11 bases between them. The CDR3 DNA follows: TGTGCCAGCAGCGTAGGGGCACAGACAAACACTGAAGCTTTCTTT. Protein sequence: CASSVGAQTNTEAFF.

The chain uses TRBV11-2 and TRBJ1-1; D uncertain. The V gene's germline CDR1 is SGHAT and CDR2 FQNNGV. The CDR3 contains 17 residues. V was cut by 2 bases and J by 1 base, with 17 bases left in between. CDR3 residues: CASSLKGSGLSNTEAFF. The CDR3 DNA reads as TGTGCCAGCAGCTTAAAAGGGAGCGGTCTTTCGAACACTGAAGCTTTCTTT.

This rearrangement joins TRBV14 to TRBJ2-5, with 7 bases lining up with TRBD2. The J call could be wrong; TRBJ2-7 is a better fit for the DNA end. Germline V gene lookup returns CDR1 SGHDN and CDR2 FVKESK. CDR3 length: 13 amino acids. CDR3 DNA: TGTGCCAGCAGCCAAGACAGCGGGAACGAGCAGTACTTC. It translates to CASSQDSGNEQYF.

The CDR3 nucleotides are TGTGCCAGCAGCTACGGGACAGGGGCGGGTCAGCCCCAGCATTTT. This codes for CASSYGTGAGQPQHF. The chain recombines TRBV5-6 with TRBJ1-5, with 10 bases lining up with TRBD1. V dropped 3 bases and J dropped 6; count of bases not matched to a gene: 6. The CDR3 is made up of 15 amino acids. Germline CDR1 and CDR2: SGHDT and YYEEEE.

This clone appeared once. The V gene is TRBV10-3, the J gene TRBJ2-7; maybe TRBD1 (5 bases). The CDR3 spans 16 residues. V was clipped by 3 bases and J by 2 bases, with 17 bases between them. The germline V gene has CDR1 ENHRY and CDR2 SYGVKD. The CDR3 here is CAISDETALIPYEQYF. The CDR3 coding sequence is TGTGCCATCAGTGACGAGACAGCATTAATACCCTACGAGCAGTACTTC.

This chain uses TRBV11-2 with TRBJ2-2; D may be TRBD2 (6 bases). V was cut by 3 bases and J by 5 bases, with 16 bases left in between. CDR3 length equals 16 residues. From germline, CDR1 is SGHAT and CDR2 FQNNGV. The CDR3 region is CASSFWTGVGTGELFF. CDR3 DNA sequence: TGTGCCAGCAGCTTTTGGACGGGAGTTGGGACCGGGGAGCTGTTTTTT.

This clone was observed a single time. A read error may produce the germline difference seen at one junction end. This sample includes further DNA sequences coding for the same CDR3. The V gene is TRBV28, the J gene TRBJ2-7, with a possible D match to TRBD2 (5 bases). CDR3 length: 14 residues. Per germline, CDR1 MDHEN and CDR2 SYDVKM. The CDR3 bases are TGCGCCAGCAGTTTAGGGAGCGGAATCTACGAGCAGTACTTC. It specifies CASSLGSGIYEQYF.

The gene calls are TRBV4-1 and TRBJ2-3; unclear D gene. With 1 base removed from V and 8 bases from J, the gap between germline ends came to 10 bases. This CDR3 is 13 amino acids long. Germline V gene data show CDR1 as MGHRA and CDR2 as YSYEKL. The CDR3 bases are TGCGCCAGCAGCCAAGGCGGCCGTATTACGCAGTATTTT. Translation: CASSQGGRITQYF.

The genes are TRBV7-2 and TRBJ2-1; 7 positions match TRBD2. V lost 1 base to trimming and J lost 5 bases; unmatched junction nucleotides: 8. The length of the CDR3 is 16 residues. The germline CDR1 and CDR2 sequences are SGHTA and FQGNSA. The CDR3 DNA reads TGTGCCAGCAGCTTAGGAAGGACTAGTTGGAACAATGAGCAGTTCTTC. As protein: CASSLGRTSWNNEQFF.

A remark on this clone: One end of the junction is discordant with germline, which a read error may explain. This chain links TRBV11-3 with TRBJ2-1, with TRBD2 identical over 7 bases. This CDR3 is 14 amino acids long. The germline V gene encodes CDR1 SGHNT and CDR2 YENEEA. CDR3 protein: CASSPTSSWNEQLF. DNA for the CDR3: TGTGCCAGCAGTCCGACTAGCTCCTGGAATGAGCAGCTCTTC.

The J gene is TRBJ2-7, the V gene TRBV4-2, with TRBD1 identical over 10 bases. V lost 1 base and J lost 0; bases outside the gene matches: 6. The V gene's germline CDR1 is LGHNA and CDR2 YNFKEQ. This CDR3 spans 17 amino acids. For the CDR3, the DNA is TGTGCCAGCAGCCAAGGGACAGGGGGTGTAGGCTCCTACGAGCAGTACTTC. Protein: CASSQGTGGVGSYEQYF.

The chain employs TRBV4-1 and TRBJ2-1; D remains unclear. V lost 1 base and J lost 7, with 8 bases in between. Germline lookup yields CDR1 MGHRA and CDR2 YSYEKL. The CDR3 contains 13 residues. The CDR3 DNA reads TGCGCCAGCAGCCAAGGTCCGACAAATGAGCAGTTCTTC. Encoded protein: CASSQGPTNEQFF.

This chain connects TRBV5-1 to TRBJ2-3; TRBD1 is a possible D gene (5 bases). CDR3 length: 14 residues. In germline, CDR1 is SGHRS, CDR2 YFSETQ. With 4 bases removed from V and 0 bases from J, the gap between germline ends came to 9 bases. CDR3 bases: TGCGCCAGCAGCAAGGACACGAGCACAGATACGCAGTATTTT. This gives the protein CASSKDTSTDTQYF.